This TCR beta chain was observed in a study of cytomegalovirus exposure and HLA in healthy donors. Overall study results and limits: Most of the TCR beta V segments (in an earlier analysis) were productive either about 87% or about 30% of the time.

Amplification used 60 Vbeta primers and 13 Jbeta primers. Assay: immunoSEQ multiplex PCR; the TCRdb copy retains only in-frame clones and omits some. This sample has some 170,000 clones; about 86% occur once, and the top ten carry over 2%. Concerning this clone: Its antigen is unknown.

Germline-derived CDR1 and CDR2 are MNHEY and SVGAGI. The CDR3 contains 16 residues. V dropped 2 bases and J dropped 2 bases, with 15 bases sitting between them. Material: PBMCs. The chain has TRBV6-5 and TRBJ2-5; D gene ambiguous. The TCR comes from a young woman in good health and CMV-seronegative. CDR3 nucleotides: TGTGCCAGCAGTTACCAACAGACAAGAAAACAAGAGACCCAGTACTTC. Encoded protein: CASSYQQTRKQETQYF.